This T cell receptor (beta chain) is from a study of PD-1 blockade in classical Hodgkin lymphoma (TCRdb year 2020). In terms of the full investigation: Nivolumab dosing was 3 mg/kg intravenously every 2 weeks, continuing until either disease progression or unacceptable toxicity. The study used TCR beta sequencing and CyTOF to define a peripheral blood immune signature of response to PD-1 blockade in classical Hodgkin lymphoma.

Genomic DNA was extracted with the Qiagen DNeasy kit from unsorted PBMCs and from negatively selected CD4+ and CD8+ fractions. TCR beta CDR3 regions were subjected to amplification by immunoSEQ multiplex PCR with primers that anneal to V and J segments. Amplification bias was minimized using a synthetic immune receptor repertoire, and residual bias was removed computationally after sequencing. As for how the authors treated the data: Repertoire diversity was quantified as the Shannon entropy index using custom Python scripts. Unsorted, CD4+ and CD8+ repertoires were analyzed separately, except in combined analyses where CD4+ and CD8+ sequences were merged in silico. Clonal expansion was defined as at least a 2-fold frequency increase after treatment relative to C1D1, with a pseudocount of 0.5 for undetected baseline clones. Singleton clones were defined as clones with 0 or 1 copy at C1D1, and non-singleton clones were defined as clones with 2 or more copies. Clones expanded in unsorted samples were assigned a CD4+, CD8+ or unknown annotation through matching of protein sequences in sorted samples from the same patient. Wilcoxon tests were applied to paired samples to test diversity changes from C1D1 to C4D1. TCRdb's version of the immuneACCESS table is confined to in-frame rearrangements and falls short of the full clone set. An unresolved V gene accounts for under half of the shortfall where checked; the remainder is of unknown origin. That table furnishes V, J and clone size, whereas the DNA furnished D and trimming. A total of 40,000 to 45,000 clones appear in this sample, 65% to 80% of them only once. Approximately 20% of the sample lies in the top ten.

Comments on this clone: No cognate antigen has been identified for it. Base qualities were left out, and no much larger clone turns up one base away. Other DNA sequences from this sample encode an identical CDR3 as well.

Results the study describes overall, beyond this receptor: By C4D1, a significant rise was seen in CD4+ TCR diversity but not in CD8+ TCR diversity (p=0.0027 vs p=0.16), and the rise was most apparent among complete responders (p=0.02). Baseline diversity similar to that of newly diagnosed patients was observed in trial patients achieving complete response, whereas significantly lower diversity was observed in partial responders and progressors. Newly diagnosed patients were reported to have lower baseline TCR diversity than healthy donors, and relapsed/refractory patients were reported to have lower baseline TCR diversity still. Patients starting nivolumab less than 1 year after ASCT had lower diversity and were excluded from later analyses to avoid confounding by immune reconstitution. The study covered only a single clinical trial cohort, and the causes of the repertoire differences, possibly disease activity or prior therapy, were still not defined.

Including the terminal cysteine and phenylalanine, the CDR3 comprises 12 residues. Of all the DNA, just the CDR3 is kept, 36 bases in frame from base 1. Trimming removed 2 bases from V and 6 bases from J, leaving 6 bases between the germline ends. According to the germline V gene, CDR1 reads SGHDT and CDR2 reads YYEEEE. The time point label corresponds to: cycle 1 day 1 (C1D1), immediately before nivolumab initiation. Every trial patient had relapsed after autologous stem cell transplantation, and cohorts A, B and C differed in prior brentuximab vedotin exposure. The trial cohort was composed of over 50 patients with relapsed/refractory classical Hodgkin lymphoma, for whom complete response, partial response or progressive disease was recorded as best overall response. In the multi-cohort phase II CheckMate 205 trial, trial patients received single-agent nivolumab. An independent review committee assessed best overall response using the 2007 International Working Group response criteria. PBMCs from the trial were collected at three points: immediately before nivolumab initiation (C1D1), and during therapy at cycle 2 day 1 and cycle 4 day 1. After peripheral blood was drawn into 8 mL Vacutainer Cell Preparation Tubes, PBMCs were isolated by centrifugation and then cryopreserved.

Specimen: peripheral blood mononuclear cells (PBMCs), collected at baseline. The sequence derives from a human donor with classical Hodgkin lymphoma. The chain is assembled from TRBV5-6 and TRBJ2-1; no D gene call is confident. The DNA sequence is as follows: TGTGCCAGCAGCTTTGCAGGCAATGAGCAGTTCTTC. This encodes CASSFAGNEQFF. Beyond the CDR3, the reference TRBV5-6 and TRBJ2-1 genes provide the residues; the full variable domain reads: DAGVTQSPTHLIKTRGQQVTLRCSPKSGHDTVSWYQQALGQGPQFIFQYYEEEERQRGNFPDRFSGHQFPNYSSELNVNALLLGDSALYLCASSFAGNEQFFGPGTRLTVL.